Listed below are T cell receptor beta chains from one sample, sequenced in a study of response to subunit inactivated influenza vaccine. TCRdb re-analysed the RT-PCR reads in MiXCR, keeping a single row per CDR3 protein. Among about 800,000 distinct CDR3 sequences listed, about 20% were seen once. Specimen: PBMCs from blood, collected around 5 days after vaccination. The source of these receptors is a man aged 50 to 59 who received an inactivated influenza vaccine. Each CDR3 is given with its conserved first and last residue. A D gene is named only where the DNA matches it firmly. Clone size is stated in some rows and not others, as once, few, many or a class when expanded.

j_call clone_size v_call cdr3_length d_call cdr3_aa
TRBJ2-1 - TRBV6-1 13 - CASSPRRNNEQFF
TRBJ2-1 - TRBV5-6 16 TRBD2 CASSLSATSGDHEQFF
TRBJ1-2 few TRBV6-5 12 - CASSYLGGGYTF
TRBJ2-7 - TRBV12-3/TRBV12-4 12 - CASSLIRDEQYF
TRBJ2-3 few TRBV6-1 14 - CASSEASPLDTQYF
TRBJ2-7 few TRBV24-1 14 - CATSDPGLSHEQYF
TRBJ2-7 - TRBV20-1 15 TRBD2 CSATGTSGFSYEQYF
TRBJ1-1 - TRBV9 14 - CASSVDSRNTEAFF
TRBJ2-7 - TRBV23-1 15 TRBD2 CASKPTAGEVYEQYF
TRBJ2-1 - TRBV7-9 16 - CASSLGGLASYNEQFF
TRBJ2-7 - TRBV25-1 16 TRBD1 CASSESPGQGTYEQYF
TRBJ2-1 - TRBV11-3 16 TRBD1 CASSQGTGYRINEQFF
TRBJ2-2 few TRBV19 16 - CASSIVRTGDTGELFF
TRBJ2-2 - TRBV2 16 - CASSRDGDSTGGELFF
TRBJ2-5 few TRBV28 15 TRBD1 CASSSTGGSLETQYF
TRBJ1-4 - TRBV25-1 14 - CASSDLDRNEKLFF
TRBJ1-6 - TRBV6-2/TRBV6-3 15 TRBD1 CASSYETGRNSPLHF
TRBJ2-2 few TRBV27 15 TRBD2 CASSWSAGGNGELFF
TRBJ2-2 - TRBV9 16 TRBD2 CASTGRTSGNTGELFF
TRBJ2-7 - TRBV28 16 TRBD1 CASSSAGQGKKYEQYF
TRBJ1-4 few TRBV5-4 15 TRBD1 CASSRDRGINEKLFF
TRBJ1-2 - TRBV12-3/TRBV12-4 15 - CASSLASSNLYGYTF
TRBJ2-2 few TRBV6-1 15 - CASSEAHGVRGELFF
TRBJ2-5 - TRBV5-1 15 TRBD1 CASSLQQGMGETQYF
TRBJ2-7 - TRBV6-1 14 - CASSERVIYYEQYF
TRBJ1-2 few TRBV7-2 14 - CASSWAGANYGYTF
TRBJ1-4 few TRBV7-9 16 - CASSLARTAYNEKLFF
TRBJ2-1 few TRBV7-9 14 - CASSLAHREGEQFF
TRBJ2-5 few TRBV10-2 10 - CATGGETQYF
TRBJ2-7 many TRBV4-3 13 TRBD1 CASSRDRVNEQYF
TRBJ2-1 few TRBV7-9 14 - CASSLGTQNNEQFF
TRBJ2-7 - TRBV10-3 12 - CAIGAGSYEQYF
TRBJ1-3 - TRBV19 15 - CASSMGVRPRNTIYF
TRBJ2-1 - TRBV2 15 - CASTQRGLLYNEQFF
TRBJ2-2 medium-sized TRBV7-2 13 - CASSLGTGVELFF
TRBJ2-7 many TRBV5-1 15 - CASSLRQGGLHEQYF
TRBJ2-2 few TRBV9 16 - CASSARTARGDGELFF
TRBJ1-5 - TRBV6-1 14 TRBD1 CATTLTGANQPQHF
TRBJ1-2 many TRBV20-1 15 - CSADVLRRRRNGYTF